This T cell receptor (beta chain) was sequenced in a study of regulatory T cells in long-lasting Graves disease. Overall study results and limits: TRBV28, TRBJ1-2 and TRBJ2-5 were favored in persistent disease. Newly diagnosed Graves' patients exceeded persistent ones in TCR diversity.

This CDR3 spans 16 amino acids. The V and J ends lost 0 bases and 2 bases respectively, with 13 bases between them. CDR1 is SGHRS, CDR2 YFSETQ, per germline. Concerning this clonotype itself: Its antigen remains unknown.

The time point here: persistent/refractory GD, antithyroid drugs over 5 years with positive TRAb. RNA extracted from PBMCs served as the sequencing template. Investigators report Graves' disease was diagnosed under American Thyroid Association guidelines. Construction of the TCR beta libraries employed iRepertoire HTBI primers in conjunction with Arm-PCR of CDR3 regions. TCRdb reanalysed the multiplex PCR reads using MiXCR and keeps one entry per CDR3 protein. This sample yields a few hundred thousand distinct CDR3 sequences, of which approximately 23% are seen a single time; around 30% belongs to the top ten.

The chain uses TRBV5-1 and TRBJ2-3; D perhaps matches TRBD2 (5 bases). This clonotype was sampled from a woman aged 35 to 49 with Graves disease. The input for sequencing was peripheral blood mononuclear cells (PBMCs), taken when the disease was refractory, from a patient treated with antithyroid drugs. Here the CDR3 DNA reads TGCGCCAGCAGCTTGGCCTTCAGCGGAGTCACAGATACGCAGTATTTT. Protein: CASSLAFSGVTDTQYF.